This TCR beta chain came from a study of identical twins. Overall study results and limits: Insertion counts were lower in abundant cord blood beta clonotypes, a trend that memory repertoires did not show.

Healthy Caucasians were all of the donors. In TCRdb, the 5' RACE reads were re-called with MiXCR into one record per CDR3 protein. The repertoire consists of 450,000 or so distinct CDR3 sequences, with 24% occurring once and the leading ten covering 2.9%. Germline V gene data show CDR1 as DFQATT and CDR2 as SNEGSKA (reference sequence). The CDR3 has 14 residues. V trimming: 3 bases; J trimming: 4 bases; junction bases outside the gene matches: 7. This clonotype appeared a few times. Its target is not known. These sequences were also reported in another study, on T cells expressing NK-cell markers.

The rearrangement uses TRBV20-1 and TRBJ2-3; TRBD2 aligns across 7 bases. The clonotype was recovered from a woman aged 18-30 years in good health. Sequences were obtained from CD4+ T cells sorted from blood. This CDR3 is CSASRGTKADTQYF. The CDR3, as DNA: TGCAGTGCTAGTCGTGGGACTAAGGCAGATACGCAGTATTTT.